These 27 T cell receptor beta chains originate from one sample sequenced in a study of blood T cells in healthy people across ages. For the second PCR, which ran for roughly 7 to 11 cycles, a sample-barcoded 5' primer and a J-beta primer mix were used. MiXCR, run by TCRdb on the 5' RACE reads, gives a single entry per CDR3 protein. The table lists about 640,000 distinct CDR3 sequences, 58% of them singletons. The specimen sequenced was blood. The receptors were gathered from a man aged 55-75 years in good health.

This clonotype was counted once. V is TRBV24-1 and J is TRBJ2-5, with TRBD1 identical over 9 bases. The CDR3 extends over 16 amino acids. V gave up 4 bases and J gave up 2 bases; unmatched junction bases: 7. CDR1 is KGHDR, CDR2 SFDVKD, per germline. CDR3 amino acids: CATSEPTGGTQETQYF. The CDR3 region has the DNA TGTGCCACCAGTGAACCGACAGGGGGTACTCAAGAGACCCAGTACTTC.

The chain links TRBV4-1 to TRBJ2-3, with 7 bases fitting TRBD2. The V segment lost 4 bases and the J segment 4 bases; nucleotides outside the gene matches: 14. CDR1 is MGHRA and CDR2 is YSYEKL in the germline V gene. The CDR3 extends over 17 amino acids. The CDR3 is CASSLTGGGWSADTQYF. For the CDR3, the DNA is TGCGCCAGCAGCCTAACGGGGGGTGGGTGGAGCGCAGATACGCAGTATTTT.

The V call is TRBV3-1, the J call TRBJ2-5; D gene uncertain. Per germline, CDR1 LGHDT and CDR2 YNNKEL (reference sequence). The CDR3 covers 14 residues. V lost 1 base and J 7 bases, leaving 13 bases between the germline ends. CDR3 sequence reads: CASSQATVQRTQYF. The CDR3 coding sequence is TGTGCCAGCAGCCAAGCTACAGTCCAAAGGACCCAGTACTTC.

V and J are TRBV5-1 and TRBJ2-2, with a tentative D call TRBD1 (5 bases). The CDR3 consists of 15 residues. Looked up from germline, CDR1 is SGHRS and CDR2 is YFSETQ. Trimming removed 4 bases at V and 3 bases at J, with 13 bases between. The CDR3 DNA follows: TGCGCCAGCAGCCTCCTGGGGCCTGACACCGGGGAGCTGTTTTTT. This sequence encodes CASSLLGPDTGELFF.

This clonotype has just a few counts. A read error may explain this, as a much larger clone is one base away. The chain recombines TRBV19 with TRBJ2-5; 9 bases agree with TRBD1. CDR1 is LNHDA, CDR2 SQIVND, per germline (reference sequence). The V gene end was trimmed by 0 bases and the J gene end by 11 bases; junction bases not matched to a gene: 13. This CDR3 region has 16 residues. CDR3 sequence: CASSIDLGQGLGEQYF. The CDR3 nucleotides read TGTGCCAGTAGTATAGATCTGGGACAGGGTCTGGGTGAGCAGTACTTC.

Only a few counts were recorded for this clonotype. The CDR3 region has the DNA TGCAGCGTTGAAGATGGTGGTAGCGGGGCATTCCAAGAGACCCAGTACTTC. Translated, it gives CSVEDGGSGAFQETQYF. V usage is TRBV29-1 and J usage is TRBJ2-5, with TRBD2 identical over 8 bases. The CDR3 totals 17 residues. Trimming at V came to 0 bases and at J to 1 base, leaving 10 bases not matched to a gene. Germline CDR1 and CDR2: SQVTM and ANQGSEA.

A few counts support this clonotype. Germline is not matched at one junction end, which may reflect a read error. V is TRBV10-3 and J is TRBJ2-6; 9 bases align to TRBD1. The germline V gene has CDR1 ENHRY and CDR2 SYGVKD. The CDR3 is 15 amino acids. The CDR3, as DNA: TGTGCCATCAGCGGACAGGGGACCGGGGCCGACGTCCTGACTTTC. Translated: CAISGQGTGADVLTF.

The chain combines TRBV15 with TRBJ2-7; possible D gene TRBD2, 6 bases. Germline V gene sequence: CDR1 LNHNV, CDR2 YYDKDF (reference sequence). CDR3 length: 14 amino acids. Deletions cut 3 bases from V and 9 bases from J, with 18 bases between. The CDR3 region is CATSSQRDSPGQYF. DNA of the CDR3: TGTGCCACCAGCAGTCAAAGGGACTCCCCAGGGCAGTACTTC.

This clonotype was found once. CDR3 in amino acids: CSVGTNSQETQYF. The CDR3 coding sequence is TGCAGCGTAGGGACAAATAGTCAAGAGACCCAGTACTTC. The chain joins TRBV29-1 to TRBJ2-5; D is perhaps TRBD1 (6 bases). This CDR3 has 13 amino acids. V shed 6 bases and J shed 2 bases, with 13 bases lying between them. Germline assignment: CDR1 SQVTM and CDR2 ANQGSEA.

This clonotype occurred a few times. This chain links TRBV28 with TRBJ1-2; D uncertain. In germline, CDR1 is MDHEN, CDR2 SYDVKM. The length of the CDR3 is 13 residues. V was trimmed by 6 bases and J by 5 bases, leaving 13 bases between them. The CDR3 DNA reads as TGTGCCAGCAGCCTTCCGGGTTCATATGGCTACACCTTC. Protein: CASSLPGSYGYTF.

This chain's CDR3 is CSAVDRAVSYEQYF. Here the CDR3 DNA reads TGCAGTGCCGTCGACAGGGCGGTCTCCTACGAGCAGTACTTC. The chain combines TRBV20-1 with TRBJ2-7, with 7 bases matching TRBD1. Germline V gene lookup returns CDR1 DFQATT and CDR2 SNEGSKA (reference sequence). V gave up 6 bases and J gave up 0 bases; unmatched junction bases: 8. This CDR3 contains 14 residues.

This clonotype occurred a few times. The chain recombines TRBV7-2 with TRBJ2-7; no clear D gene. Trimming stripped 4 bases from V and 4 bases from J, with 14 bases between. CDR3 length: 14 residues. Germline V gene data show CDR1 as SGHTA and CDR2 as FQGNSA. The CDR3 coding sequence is TGTGCCAGCAGCTCGACACCCGGCGCTTACGAGCAGTACTTC. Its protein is CASSSTPGAYEQYF.

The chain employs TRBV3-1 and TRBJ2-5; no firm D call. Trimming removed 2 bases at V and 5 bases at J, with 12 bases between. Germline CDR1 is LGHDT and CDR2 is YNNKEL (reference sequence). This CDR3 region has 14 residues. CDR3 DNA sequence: TGTGCCAGCAGCCAAAATATGGGCCGGGAGACCCAGTACTTC. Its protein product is CASSQNMGRETQYF.

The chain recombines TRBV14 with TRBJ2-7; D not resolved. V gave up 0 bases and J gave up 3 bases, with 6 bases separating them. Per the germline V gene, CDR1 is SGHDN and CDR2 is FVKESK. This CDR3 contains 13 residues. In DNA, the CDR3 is TGTGCCAGCAGCCAAGAGGCTCGCTACGAGCAGTACTTC. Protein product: CASSQEARYEQYF.

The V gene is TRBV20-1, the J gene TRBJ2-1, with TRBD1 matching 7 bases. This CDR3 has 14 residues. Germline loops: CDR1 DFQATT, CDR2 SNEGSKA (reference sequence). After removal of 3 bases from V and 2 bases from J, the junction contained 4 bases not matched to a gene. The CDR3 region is CSARETGTYNEQFF. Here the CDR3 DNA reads TGCAGTGCTAGGGAGACAGGGACCTACAATGAGCAGTTCTTC.

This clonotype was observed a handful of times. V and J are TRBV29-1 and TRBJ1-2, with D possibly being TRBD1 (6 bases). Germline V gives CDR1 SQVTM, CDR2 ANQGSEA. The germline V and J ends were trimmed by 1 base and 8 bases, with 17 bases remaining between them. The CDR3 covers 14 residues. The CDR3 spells CSVEVYYRASGYTF. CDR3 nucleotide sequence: TGCAGCGTTGAAGTCTATTACAGGGCCAGCGGCTACACCTTC.

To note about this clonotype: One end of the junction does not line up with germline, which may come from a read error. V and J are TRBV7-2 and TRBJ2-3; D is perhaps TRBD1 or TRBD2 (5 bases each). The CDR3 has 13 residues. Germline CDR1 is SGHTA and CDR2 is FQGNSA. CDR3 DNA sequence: TGTGCCAGCATGTGGGGGAGCACAGATGCGCAGTATTTT. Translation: CASMWGSTDAQYF.

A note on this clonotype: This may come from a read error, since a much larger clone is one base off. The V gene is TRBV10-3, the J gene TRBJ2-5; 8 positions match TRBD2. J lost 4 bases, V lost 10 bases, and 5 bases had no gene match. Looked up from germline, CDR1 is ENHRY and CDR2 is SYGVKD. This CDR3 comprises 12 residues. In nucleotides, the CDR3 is TGTGCCACCCTCGGGAGGGGAGAGACCCAGTACTTC. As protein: CATLGRGETQYF.

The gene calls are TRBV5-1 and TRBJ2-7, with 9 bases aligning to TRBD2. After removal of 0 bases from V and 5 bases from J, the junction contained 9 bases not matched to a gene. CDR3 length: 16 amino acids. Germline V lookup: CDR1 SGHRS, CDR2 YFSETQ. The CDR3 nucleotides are TGCGCCAGCAGCTTGGGAATTGCTAGCGGGGTACACGAGCAGTACTTC. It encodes CASSLGIASGVHEQYF.

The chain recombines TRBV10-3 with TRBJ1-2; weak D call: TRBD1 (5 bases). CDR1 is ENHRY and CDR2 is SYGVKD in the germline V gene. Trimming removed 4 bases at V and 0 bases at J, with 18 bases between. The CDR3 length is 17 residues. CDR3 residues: CAISGGGLPSANYGYTF. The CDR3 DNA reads TGTGCCATCAGTGGTGGGGGATTACCTTCAGCTAACTATGGCTACACCTTC.

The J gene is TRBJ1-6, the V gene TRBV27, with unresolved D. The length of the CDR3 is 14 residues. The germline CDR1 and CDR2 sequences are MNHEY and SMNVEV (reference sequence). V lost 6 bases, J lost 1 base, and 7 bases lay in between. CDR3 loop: CASSSLSYNSPLHF. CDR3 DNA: TGTGCCAGCAGCTCATTATCCTATAATTCACCCCTCCACTTT.

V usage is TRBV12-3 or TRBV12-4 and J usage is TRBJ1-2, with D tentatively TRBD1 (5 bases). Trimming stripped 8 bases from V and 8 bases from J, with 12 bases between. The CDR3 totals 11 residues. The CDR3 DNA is TGTGCCAGCCTCGGGGGGGAAGGCTACACCTTC. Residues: CASLGGEGYTF.

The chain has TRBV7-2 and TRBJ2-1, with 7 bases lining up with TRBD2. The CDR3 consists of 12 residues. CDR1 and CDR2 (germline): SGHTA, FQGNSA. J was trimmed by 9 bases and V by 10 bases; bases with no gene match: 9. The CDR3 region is CAISTSPIEQFF. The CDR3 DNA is TGTGCCATCTCGACTAGCCCCATTGAGCAGTTCTTC.

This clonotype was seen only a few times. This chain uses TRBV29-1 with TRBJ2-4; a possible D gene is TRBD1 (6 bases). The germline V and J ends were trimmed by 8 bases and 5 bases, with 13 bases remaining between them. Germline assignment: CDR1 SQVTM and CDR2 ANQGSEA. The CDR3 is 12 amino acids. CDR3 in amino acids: CSIQGQENIQYF. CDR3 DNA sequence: TGCAGCATACAGGGTCAAGAAAACATTCAGTACTTC.

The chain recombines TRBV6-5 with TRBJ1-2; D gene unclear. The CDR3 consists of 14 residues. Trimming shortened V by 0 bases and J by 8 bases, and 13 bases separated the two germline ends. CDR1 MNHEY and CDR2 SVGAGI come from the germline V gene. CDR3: CASSYSQSSYGYTF. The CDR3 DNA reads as TGTGCCAGCAGTTACTCCCAGTCCTCATACGGCTACACCTTC.

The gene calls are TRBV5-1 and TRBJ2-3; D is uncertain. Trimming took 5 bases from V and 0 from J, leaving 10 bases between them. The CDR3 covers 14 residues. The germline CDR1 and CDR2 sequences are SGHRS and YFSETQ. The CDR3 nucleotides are TGCGCCAGCAGGTCTTTACCTAGCACAGATACGCAGTATTTT. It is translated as CASRSLPSTDTQYF.

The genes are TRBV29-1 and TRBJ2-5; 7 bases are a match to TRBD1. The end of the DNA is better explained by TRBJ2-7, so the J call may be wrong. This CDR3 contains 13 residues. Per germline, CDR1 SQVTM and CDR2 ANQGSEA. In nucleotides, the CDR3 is TGCAGCGCGCTCCCCCGAAACAGGGGCGAGCAGTACTTC. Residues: CSALPRNRGEQYF.